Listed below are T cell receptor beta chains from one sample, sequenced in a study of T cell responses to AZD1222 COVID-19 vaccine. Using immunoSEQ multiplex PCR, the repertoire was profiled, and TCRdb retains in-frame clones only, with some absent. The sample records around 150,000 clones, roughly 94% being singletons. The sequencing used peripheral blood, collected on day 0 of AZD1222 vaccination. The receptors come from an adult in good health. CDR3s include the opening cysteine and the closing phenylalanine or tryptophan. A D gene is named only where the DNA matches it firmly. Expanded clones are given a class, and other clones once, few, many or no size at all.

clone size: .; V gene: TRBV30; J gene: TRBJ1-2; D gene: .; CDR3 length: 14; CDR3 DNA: TGTGCCTGGACCCGAGAACAGCTTCGATATGGCTACACCTTC; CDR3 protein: CAWTREQLRYGYTF
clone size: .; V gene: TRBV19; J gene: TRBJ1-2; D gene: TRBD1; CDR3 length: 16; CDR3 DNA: TGTGCCAGTGCCCCCTCCGCCGGGACAGGATTATATGGCTACACCTTC; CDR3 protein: CASAPSAGTGLYGYTF
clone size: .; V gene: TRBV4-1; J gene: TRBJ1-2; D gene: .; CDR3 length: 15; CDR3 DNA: TGCGCCAGCAGCCAGGGATTCAGGGCTAACTATGGCTACACCTTC; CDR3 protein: CASSQGFRANYGYTF
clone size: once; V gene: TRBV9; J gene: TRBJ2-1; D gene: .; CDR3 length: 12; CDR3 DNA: TGTGCCAGCAGCCAACTTGGGCCTGAGCAGTTCTTC; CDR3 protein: CASSQLGPEQFF
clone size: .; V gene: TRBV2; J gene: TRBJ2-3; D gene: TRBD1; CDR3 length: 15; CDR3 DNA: TGTGCCAGCAGTGAACCGGGACAGATCACAGATACGCAGTATTTT; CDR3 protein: CASSEPGQITDTQYF
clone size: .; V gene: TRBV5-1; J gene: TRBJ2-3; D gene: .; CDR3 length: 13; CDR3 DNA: TGCGCCAGCAGCTCCCAGGGGGGTGATACGCAGTATTTT; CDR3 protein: CASSSQGGDTQYF
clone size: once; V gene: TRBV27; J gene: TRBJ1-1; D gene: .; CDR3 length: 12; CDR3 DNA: TGTGCCAGCAGGGGGCCACTTGGGGTGGCTTTCTTT; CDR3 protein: CASRGPLGVAFF
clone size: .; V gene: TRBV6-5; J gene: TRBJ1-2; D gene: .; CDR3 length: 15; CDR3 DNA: TGTGCCAGCAGTTACTCCATAGTTGGTAACTATGGCTACACCTTC; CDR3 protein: CASSYSIVGNYGYTF
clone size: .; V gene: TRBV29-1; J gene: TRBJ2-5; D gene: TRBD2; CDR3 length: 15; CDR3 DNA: TGCAGCGTTGAACTCCAGCGGGGGGGCCGAGAGACCCAGTACTTC; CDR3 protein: CSVELQRGGRETQYF
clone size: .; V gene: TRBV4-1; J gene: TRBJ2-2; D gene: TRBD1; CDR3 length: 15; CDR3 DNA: TGCGCCAGCAGCCATGCAGGGGGCGCGGGCGGGGAGCTGTTTTTT; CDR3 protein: CASSHAGGAGGELFF
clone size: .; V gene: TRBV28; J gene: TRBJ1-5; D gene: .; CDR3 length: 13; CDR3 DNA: TGTGCCAGCAGTTTCGGGTCTCATCAGCCCCAGCATTTT; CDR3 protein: CASSFGSHQPQHF